One sample yielded the 11 T cell receptor beta chains listed below, sequenced in a study of T cells in localized non-small cell lung cancer. Using immunoSEQ multiplex PCR, the repertoire was profiled, and TCRdb retains in-frame clones only, with some absent. The sample holds under 5,000 clones, 25% to 40% seen once. The material was lung tumor tissue, obtained before any cancer treatment. These receptors all come from a male donor aged 60 or older with stage III lung adenocarcinoma.

By share of the sample, this clone is medium-sized. The rearrangement links TRBV6-8 to TRBJ2-7; no firm D call. With 2 bases removed from V and 2 bases from J, the gap between germline ends came to 10 bases. The CDR3 runs 14 residues. CDR1 is MNHGY, CDR2 SAAAGT, per germline. As DNA, the CDR3 is TGTGCCAGCAGTTACCTGGCGCAGACCTACGAGCAGTACTTC. It encodes CASSYLAQTYEQYF.

In this sample, this clone turned up once. The chain employs TRBV12-2 and TRBJ2-3; the table's D call TRBD1 went unverified against the DNA. TRBV12-2 is a known pseudogene. CDR3 size: 18 residues. The CDR3 sequence is CATYKKASGTTITDTQYF. The CDR3, as DNA: TGTGCAACCTACAAAAAAGCATCCGGGACAACGATCACAGATACGCAGTATTTT.

The V and J genes are TRBV19 and TRBJ2-3; no reliable D call. The CDR3 spans 15 residues. Germline V gene data show CDR1 as LNHDA and CDR2 as SQIVND (reference sequence). Trimming took off 5 bases at V and 0 bases at J, with 12 bases between the two ends. CDR3 protein: CASSPLRPSTDTQYF. CDR3 nucleotide sequence: TGTGCCAGTAGTCCCCTCAGGCCAAGCACAGATACGCAGTATTTT.

This clone was recorded once. This chain links TRBV29-1 with TRBJ2-3; D gene ambiguous. Germline loops: CDR1 SQVTM, CDR2 ANQGSEA. The CDR3 loop spans 12 amino acids. The V end lost 4 bases, the J end lost 9 bases, and 14 bases lay between the germline ends. CDR3 in DNA: TGCAGCGTTGTGGACCCGCCCTGGACGCAGTATTTT. Protein: CSVVDPPWTQYF.

V is TRBV19 and J is TRBJ2-2; TRBD1 aligns across 8 bases. V shed 0 bases and J 3 bases; nucleotides not matched to a gene: 3. Germline CDR1 reads LNHDA; CDR2 reads SQIVND (reference sequence). The CDR3 length is 16 residues. The CDR3 nucleotides read TGTGCCAGTAGTATAGACGACAGGGGCGACACCGGGGAGCTGTTTTTT. This encodes CASSIDDRGDTGELFF.

This clone was detected a few times. This sequence joins TRBV28 and TRBJ2-1; D could derive from TRBD1 or TRBD2 (5 bases each). The CDR3 loop spans 13 amino acids. Trimming shortened V by 6 bases and J by 4 bases, and 10 bases separated the two germline ends. Germline CDR1 MDHEN, CDR2 SYDVKM. The CDR3 nucleotides read TGTGCCAGCAGGAGAGAGGGGTACAATGAGCAGTTCTTC. The encoded protein is CASRREGYNEQFF.

V usage is TRBV18 and J usage is TRBJ2-6; no reliable D call. CDR3 length: 15 amino acids. CDR1 KGHSH and CDR2 LQKENI come from the germline V gene. Trimming took off 5 bases at V and 2 bases at J, with 10 bases between the two ends. CDR3 nucleotide sequence: TGTGCCAGCTCAGAAGTACTTACTGGGGCCAACGTCCTGACTTTC. Translation gives CASSEVLTGANVLTF.

This clone was counted only a few times. The chain employs TRBV7-7 and TRBJ2-1; 7 bases agree with TRBD1. The CDR3 sequence is 19 residues long. Germline assignment: CDR1 SSHAT and CDR2 FNYEAQ (reference sequence). Trimming took 5 bases from V and 1 from J; bases not matched to a gene: 17. In DNA form, the CDR3 reads TGTGCCAGCAGCCAAACAGGGGTTAAAGGGCTAGGTTCCTACAATGAGCAGTTCTTC. Protein: CASSQTGVKGLGSYNEQFF. The full variable domain, with the rest looked up from reference TRBV7-7 and TRBJ2-1, is GAGVSQSPRYKVTKRGQDVTLRCDPISSHATLYWYQQALGQGPEFLTYFNYEAQPDKSGLPSDRFSAERPEGSISTLTIQRTEQRDSAMYRCASSQTGVKGLGSYNEQFFGPGTRLTVL.

This rearrangement joins TRBV12-5 to TRBJ2-1, with 12 bases lining up with TRBD2. Looked up from germline, CDR1 is LGHNT and CDR2 is FRNRAP. J gave up 7 bases and V 7 bases, and 11 bases lay outside the gene matches. The CDR3 extends over 16 amino acids. CDR3 loop: CASAFRLAGEENEQFF. The CDR3 DNA is TGTGCTAGTGCCTTCCGACTAGCGGGAGAAGAAAATGAGCAGTTCTTC.

Sample share makes this clone medium-sized. V gene TRBV6-8 combines with J gene TRBJ1-1; the match to TRBD1 covers 7 bases. CDR3 size: 13 residues. The germline V gene has CDR1 MNHGY and CDR2 SAAAGT. After removal of 6 bases from V and 11 bases from J, the junction contained 12 bases not matched to a gene. CDR3 DNA: TGTGCCAGCAGCGTCCAGGGGGAAATAGCCGCTTTCTTT. Translated, it gives CASSVQGEIAAFF.

V and J are TRBV6-8 and TRBJ1-2; 9 bases agree with TRBD1. The CDR3 totals 14 residues. V lost 0 bases and J lost 6; bases outside the gene matches: 2. Per germline, CDR1 MNHGY and CDR2 SAAAGT. The CDR3 DNA reads as TGTGCCAGCAGTTACTCCACAGGGGGCGATGGCTACACCTTC. It encodes CASSYSTGGDGYTF.